The source of this T cell receptor (beta chain) is a study of T cells in Graves' hyperthyroidism and ophthalmopathy. Amplification of TCR beta CDR3 regions was performed using RNA transcripts as template. TCR CDR3 regions were first amplified by RT-PCR with HTBI primers. TCRdb re-called the multiplex PCR reads through MiXCR, storing one row per CDR3 protein. The profile shows about 320,000 distinct CDR3 sequences, 16% of them singletons. Calling Graves' hyperthyroidism stable meant ophthalmopathy did not progress within 18 months. The study, taken as a whole, reports: It was a median approximately 6 months before onset that the model predicted ophthalmopathy. Ophthalmopathy could be told apart from stable hyperthyroidism with a 13 V-J model.

This clonotype was detected only a few times. Its antigen is unknown. Germline CDR1 reads KGHDR; CDR2 reads SFDVKD. Trimming took 4 bases from V and 9 from J; bases not matched to a gene: 13. This CDR3 has 17 amino acids. This sequence originates from a young man with Graves' hyperthyroidism. Sequenced material: blood. The V gene is TRBV24-1, the J gene TRBJ2-1; 11 bases are shared with TRBD2. The CDR3 reads CATSDPTGTSGSSEQFF. CDR3 coding DNA: TGTGCCACCAGTGACCCAACAGGGACTAGCGGATCCAGTGAGCAGTTCTTC.